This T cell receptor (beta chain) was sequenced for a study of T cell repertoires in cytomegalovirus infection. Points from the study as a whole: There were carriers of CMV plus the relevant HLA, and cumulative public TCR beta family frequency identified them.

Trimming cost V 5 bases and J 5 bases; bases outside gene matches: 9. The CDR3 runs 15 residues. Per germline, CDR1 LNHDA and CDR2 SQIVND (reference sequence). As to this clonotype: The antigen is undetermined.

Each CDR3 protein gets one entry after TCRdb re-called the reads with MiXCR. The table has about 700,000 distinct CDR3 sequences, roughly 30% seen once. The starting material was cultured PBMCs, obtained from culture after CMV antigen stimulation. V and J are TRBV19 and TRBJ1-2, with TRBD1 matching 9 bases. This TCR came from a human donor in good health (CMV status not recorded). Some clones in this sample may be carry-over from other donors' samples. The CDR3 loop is CASSAPRDRAYGYTF. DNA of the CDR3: TGTGCCAGTAGTGCCCCCCGGGACAGGGCTTATGGCTACACCTTC.